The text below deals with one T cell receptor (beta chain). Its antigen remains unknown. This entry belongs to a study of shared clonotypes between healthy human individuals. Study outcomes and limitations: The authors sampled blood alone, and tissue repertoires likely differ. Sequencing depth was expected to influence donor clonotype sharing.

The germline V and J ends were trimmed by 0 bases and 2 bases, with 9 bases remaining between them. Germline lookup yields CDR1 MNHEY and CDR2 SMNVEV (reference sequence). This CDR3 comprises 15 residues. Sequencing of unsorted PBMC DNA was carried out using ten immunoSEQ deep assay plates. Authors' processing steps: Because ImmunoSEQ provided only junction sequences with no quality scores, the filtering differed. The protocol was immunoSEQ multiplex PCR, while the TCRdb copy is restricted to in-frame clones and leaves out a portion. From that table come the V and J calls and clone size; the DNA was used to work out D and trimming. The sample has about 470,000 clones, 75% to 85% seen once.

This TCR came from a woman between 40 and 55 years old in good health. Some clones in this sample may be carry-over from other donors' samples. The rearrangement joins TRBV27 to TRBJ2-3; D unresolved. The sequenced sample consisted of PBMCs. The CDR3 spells CASSLSIQITDTQYF. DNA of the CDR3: TGTGCCAGCAGTTTATCTATTCAGATCACAGATACGCAGTATTTT.